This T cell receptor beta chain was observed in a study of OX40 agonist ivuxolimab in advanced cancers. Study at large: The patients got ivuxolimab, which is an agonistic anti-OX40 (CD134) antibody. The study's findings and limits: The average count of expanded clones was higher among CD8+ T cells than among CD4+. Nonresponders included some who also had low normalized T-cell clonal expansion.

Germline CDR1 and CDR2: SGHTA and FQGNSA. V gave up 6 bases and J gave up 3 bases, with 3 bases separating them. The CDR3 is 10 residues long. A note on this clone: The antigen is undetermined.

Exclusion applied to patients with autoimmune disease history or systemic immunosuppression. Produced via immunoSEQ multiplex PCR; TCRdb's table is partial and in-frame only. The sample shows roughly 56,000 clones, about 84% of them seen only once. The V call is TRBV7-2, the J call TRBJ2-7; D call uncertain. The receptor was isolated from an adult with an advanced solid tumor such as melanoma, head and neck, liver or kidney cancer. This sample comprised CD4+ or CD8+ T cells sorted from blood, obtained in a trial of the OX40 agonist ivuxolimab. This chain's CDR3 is CASRHYEQYF. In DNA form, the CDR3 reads TGTGCCAGCAGACACTACGAGCAGTACTTC.